These 3 T cell receptor beta chains share one sample of origin, sequenced in a study of T cell responses to AZD1222 COVID-19 vaccine. Profiling relied on immunoSEQ multiplex PCR, and the TCRdb table lists in-frame clones only, not all of them. The repertoire holds tens of thousands of clones, with around nine tenths as singletons. The sequencing used peripheral blood, collected on day 0 of MenACWY control vaccination. These receptors were collected from an adult in good health.

V is TRBV28 and J is TRBJ2-7; 9 bases agree with TRBD1. J was trimmed by 5 bases and V by 5 bases; bases with no gene match: 13. Looked up from germline, CDR1 is MDHEN and CDR2 is SYDVKM. This CDR3 contains 16 residues. This CDR3 is CASSQWGQGKGNEQYF. CDR3 nucleotide sequence: TGTGCCAGCAGTCAATGGGGACAGGGTAAAGGGAACGAGCAGTACTTC. Drawing the rest from reference TRBV28 and TRBJ2-7, the complete variable domain is DVKVTQSSRYLVKRTGEKVFLECVQDMDHENMFWYRQDPGLGLRLIYFSYDVKMKEKGDIPEGYSVSREKKERFSLILESASTNQTSMYLCASSQWGQGKGNEQYFGPGTRLTVT.

The V call is TRBV29-1, the J call TRBJ1-1; D is possibly TRBD1 (5 bases). V was pared by 7 bases and J by 1 base, with 13 bases between. Germline CDR1 is SQVTM and CDR2 is ANQGSEA. The CDR3 runs to 13 residues. CDR3 loop: CSAGGFRNTEAFF. CDR3 DNA sequence: TGCAGCGCCGGGGGTTTTCGGAACACTGAAGCTTTCTTT.

For the CDR3, the DNA is TGTGCCAGCAGCCCATTGACTAGCGGGGCCTTCTACGAGCAGTACTTC. Translating gives CASSPLTSGAFYEQYF. This chain joins TRBV7-9 and TRBJ2-7, with 11 bases aligning to TRBD2. The V segment lost 5 bases and the J segment 3 bases; nucleotides outside the gene matches: 9. The CDR3 sequence is 16 residues long. Germline V gives CDR1 SEHNR, CDR2 FQNEAQ (reference sequence). Full variable domain (outside the CDR3, taken from reference TRBV7-9 and TRBJ2-7): DTGVSQNPRHKITKRGQNVTFRCDPISEHNRLYWYRQTLGQGPEFLTYFQNEAQLEKSRLLSDRFSAERPKGSFSTLEIQRTEQGDSAMYLCASSPLTSGAFYEQYFGPGTRLTVT.